Listed below are T cell receptor beta chains from one sample, sequenced in a study of CD8+ T cells in alopecia areata. Produced via immunoSEQ multiplex PCR; TCRdb's table is partial and in-frame only. Of about 180,000 clones listed, 65% to 75% were seen once; the top ten hold around 10%. The sequencing here drew on CD8+ T cells sorted from blood, taken at week 0. These receptor sequences come from a human donor with alopecia areata. Both conserved end residues are part of each CDR3. The D gene is left open where the match is weak. Only part of the rows carry a size: once, few, many, or a class if the clone is expanded.

clone_size j_call v_call d_call cdr3_nt cdr3_aa
- TRBJ2-1 TRBV25-1 - TGTGCCAGCAGTGACAGGCGGATCTCCTACAATGAGCAGTTCTTC CASSDRRISYNEQFF
- TRBJ2-1 TRBV15 - TGTGCCACCAGCAGAACCAGCGGAGCTTACAATGAGCAGTTCTTC CATSRTSGAYNEQFF
- TRBJ2-3 TRBV15 - TGTGCCACCAGCAGAGACGGGAGCGGTTCTTACACAGATACGCAGTATTTT CATSRDGSGSYTDTQYF
- TRBJ2-1 TRBV30 - TGTGCGTCCGGGGGCTACAATGAGCAGTTCTTC CASGGYNEQFF
- TRBJ1-6 TRBV2 - TGTGCCAGCAGGGGGGCAGCGAACCGGGGTTCACCCCTCCACTTT CASRGAANRGSPLHF
- TRBJ1-1 TRBV29-1 TRBD1 TGCAGCGTGTTCCCTACAGGGGATTTGTCTGAAGCTTTCTTT CSVFPTGDLSEAFF
- TRBJ2-1 TRBV9 TRBD1 TGTGCCAGCAGCGCCTTAGGGGGCCAGGATGAGCAGTTCTTC CASSALGGQDEQFF
- TRBJ2-5 TRBV12-5 TRBD1 TGTGCTAGTGCCCAGGACAGGGACCAAGAGACCCAGTACTTC CASAQDRDQETQYF
- TRBJ2-2 TRBV5-6 - TGTGCCAGCAGCTTTGGGAACACCGGGGAGCTGTTTTTT CASSFGNTGELFF
few TRBJ2-2 TRBV2 TRBD1 TGTGCCAGCATGGGGGACAGCGTGAACACCGGGGAGCTGTTTTTT CASMGDSVNTGELFF
- TRBJ1-1 TRBV13 TRBD1 TGTGCCAGCAGCGATACAGGGGGCTTGAAAGCTTTCTTT CASSDTGGLKAFF
once TRBJ2-7 TRBV7-9 - TGTGCCAGCAGCGCAAGGACAAACGATTACGAGCAGTACTTC CASSARTNDYEQYF
few TRBJ1-1 TRBV29-1 - TGCGTGATCCTTCCCTCGGGTGAAGCTTTCTTT CVILPSGEAFF